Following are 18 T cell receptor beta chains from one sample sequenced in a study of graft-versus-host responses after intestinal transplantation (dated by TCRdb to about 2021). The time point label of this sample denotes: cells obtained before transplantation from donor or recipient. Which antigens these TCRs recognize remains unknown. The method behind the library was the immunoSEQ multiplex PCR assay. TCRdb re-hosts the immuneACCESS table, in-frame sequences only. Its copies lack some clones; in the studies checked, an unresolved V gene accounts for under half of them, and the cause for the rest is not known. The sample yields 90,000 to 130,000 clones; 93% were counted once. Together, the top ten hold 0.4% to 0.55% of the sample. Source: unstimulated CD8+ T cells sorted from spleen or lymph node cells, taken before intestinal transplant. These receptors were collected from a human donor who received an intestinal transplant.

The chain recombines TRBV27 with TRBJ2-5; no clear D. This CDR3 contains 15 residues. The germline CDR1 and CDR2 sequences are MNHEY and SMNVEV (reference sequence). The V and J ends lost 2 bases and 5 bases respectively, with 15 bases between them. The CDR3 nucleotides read TGTGCCAGCAGTTTAGAGCGAGCCACCCGGGAGACCCAGTACTTC. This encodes CASSLERATRETQYF.

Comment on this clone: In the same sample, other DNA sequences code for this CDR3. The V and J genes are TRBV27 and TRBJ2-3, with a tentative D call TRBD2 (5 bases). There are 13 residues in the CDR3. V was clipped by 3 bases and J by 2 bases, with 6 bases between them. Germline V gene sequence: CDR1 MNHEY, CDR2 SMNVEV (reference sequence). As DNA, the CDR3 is TGTGCCAGCAGTTTCGGACTCACAGATACGCAGTATTTT. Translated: CASSFGLTDTQYF.

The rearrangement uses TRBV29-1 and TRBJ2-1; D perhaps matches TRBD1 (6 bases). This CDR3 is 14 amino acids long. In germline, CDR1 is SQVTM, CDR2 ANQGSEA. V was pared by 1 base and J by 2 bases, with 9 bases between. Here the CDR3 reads CSVEGRTAYNEQFF. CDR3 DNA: TGCAGCGTTGAAGGCCGGACAGCCTACAATGAGCAGTTCTTC.

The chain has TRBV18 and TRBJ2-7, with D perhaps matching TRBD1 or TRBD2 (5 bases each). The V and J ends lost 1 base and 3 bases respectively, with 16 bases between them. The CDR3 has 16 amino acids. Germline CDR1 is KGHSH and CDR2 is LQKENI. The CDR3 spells CASSPRSIGTYYEQYF. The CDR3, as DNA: TGTGCCAGCTCACCACGGTCCATAGGGACCTACTACGAGCAGTACTTC. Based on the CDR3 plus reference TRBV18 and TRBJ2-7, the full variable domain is NAGVMQNPRHLVRRRGQEARLRCSPMKGHSHVYWYRQLPEEGLKFMVYLQKENIIDESGMPKERFSAEFPKEGPSILRIQQVVRGDSAAYFCASSPRSIGTYYEQYFGPGTRLTVT.

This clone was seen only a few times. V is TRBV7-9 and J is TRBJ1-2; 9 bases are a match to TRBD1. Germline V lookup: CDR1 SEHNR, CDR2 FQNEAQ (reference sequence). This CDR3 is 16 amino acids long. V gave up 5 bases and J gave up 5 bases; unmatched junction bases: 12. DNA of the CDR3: TGTGCCAGCAGCCTATCAAGGACAGGGGAAGGGTATGGCTACACCTTC. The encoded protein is CASSLSRTGEGYGYTF.

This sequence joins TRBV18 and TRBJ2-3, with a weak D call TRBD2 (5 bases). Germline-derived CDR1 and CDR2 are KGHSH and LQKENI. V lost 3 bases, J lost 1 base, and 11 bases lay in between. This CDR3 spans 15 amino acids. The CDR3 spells CASSPDPRGTDTQYF. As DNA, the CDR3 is TGTGCCAGCTCACCTGATCCGCGGGGCACAGATACGCAGTATTTT.

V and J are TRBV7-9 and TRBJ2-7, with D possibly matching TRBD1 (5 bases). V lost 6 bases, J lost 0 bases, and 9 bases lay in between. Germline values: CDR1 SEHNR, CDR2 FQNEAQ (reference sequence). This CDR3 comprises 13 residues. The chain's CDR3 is CASSWGLSYEQYF. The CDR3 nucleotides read TGTGCCAGCAGTTGGGGCCTCTCCTACGAGCAGTACTTC.

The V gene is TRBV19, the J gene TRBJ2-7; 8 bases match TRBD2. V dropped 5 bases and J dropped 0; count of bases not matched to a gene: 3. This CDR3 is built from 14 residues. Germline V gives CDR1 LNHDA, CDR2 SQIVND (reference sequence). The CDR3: CASSGREGSYEQYF. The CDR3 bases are TGTGCCAGTAGTGGACGGGAGGGCTCCTACGAGCAGTACTTC.

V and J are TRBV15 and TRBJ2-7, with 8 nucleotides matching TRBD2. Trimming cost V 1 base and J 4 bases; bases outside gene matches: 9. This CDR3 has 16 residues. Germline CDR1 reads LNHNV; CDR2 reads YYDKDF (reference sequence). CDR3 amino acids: CATSRVPSGRAYEQYF. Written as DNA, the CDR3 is TGTGCCACCAGCAGAGTGCCGAGCGGGAGAGCGTACGAGCAGTACTTC. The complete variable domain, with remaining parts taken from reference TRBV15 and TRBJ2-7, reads DAMVIQNPRYQVTQFGKPVTLSCSQTLNHNVMYWYQQKSSQAPKLLFHYYDKDFNNEADTPDNFQSRRPNTSFCFLDIRSPGLGDTAMYLCATSRVPSGRAYEQYFGPGTRLTVT.

The CDR3 is CASSFVGYEQYF. The CDR3 region has the DNA TGTGCCAGCAGCTTCGTAGGCTACGAGCAGTACTTC. V gene TRBV7-9 combines with J gene TRBJ2-7; D uncertain. Germline lookup yields CDR1 SEHNR and CDR2 FQNEAQ (reference sequence). The CDR3 loop spans 12 amino acids. The ends were cut back, 3 bases at V and 3 bases at J, with 6 bases in the middle.

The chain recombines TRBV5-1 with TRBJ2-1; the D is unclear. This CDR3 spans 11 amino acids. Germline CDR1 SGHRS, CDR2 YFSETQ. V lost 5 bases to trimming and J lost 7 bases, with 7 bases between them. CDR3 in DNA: TGCGCCAGCAGAACCGGAAATGAGCAGTTCTTC. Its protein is CASRTGNEQFF.

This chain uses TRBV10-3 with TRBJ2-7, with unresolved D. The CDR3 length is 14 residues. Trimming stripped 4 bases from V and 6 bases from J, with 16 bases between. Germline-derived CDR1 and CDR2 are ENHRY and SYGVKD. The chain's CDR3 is CAISGETLPGEQYF. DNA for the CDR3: TGTGCCATCAGTGGCGAGACTCTCCCCGGCGAGCAGTACTTC.

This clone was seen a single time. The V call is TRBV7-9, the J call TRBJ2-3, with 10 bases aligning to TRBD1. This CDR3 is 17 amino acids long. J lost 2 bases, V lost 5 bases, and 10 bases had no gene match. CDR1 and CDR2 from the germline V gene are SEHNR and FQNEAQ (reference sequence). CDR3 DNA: TGTGCCAGCAGCACTTCCGGGACAGGGGACCCCACAGATACGCAGTATTTT. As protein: CASSTSGTGDPTDTQYF.

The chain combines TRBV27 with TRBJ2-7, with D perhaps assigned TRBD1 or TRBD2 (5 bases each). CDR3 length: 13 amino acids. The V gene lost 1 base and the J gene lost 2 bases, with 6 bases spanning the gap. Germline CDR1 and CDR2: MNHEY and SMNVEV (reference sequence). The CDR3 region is CASSLLGAYEQYF. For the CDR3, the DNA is TGTGCCAGCAGTTTATTGGGGGCCTACGAGCAGTACTTC.

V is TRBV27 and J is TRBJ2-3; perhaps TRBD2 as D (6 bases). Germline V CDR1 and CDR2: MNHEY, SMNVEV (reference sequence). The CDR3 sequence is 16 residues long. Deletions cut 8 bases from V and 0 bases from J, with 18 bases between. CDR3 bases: TGTGCCAGCGGACTACAGATGGTCACTAGCACAGATACGCAGTATTTT. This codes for CASGLQMVTSTDTQYF.

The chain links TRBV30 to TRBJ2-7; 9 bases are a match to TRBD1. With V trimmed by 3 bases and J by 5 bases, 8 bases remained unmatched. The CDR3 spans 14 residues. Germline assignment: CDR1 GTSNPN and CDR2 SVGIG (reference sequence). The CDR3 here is CAWSAGTGRHEQYF. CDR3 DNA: TGTGCCTGGAGCGCCGGGACAGGGCGCCACGAGCAGTACTTC.

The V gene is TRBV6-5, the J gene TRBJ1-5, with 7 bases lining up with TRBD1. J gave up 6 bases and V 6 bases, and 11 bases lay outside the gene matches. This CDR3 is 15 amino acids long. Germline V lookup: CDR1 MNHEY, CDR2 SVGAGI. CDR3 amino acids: CASRILGQVGQPQHF. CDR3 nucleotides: TGTGCCAGCAGAATTCTTGGACAGGTAGGTCAGCCCCAGCATTTT.

CDR3 in DNA: TGTGCCAGTAGTATAGGGGGTTGGGAGCCCCAGCATTTT. Its translation: CASSIGGWEPQHF. The chain links TRBV19 to TRBJ1-5, with unresolved D. The V end was cut by 1 base, the J end by 8 bases, with 9 bases between. The CDR3 is made up of 13 amino acids. CDR1 and CDR2 from the germline V gene are LNHDA and SQIVND (reference sequence).